This TCR beta chain was documented in a study of response to subunit inactivated influenza vaccine (dated 2018 in TCRdb). Regarding the study in general: The study used deep quantitative T cell receptor repertoire profiling to track responses to a trivalent subunit inactivated influenza vaccine. On the study overall, not on this receptor specifically: The authors proposed that each seasonal influenza vaccination may bring in only a limited number of new T cells.

The receptor library was made with RT-PCR. Sequencing used an Illumina HiSeq 2500. Using fastp trimming at Q25 and MiXCR clonotype assembly, TCRdb reanalyzed the public sequencing data and kept in-frame beta chains. CDR3 protein sequences are deduplicated, and each keeps its most common genes and DNA. Counted in this sample were roughly 650,000 distinct CDR3 sequences; 15% to 17% of them appeared once. Roughly 11% of the sample is in the top ten clones. For CDR1 and CDR2, the germline V gene lists SGHRS and YFSETQ. From its cysteine to its phenylalanine, the CDR3 spans 14 amino acids. Here the CDR3 DNA is all that survives: 42 bases in frame from base 1. Relative to germline, V is 1 base shorter and J is 6 bases shorter, with 14 bases between their ends. On this clonotype itself: What antigen it recognizes has not been identified. Base qualities were left out, and no much larger clone turns up one base away.

The material was PBMCs from blood, obtained approximately 13 days after vaccination. This clonotype was sampled from a man aged 45-60 years who received an inactivated influenza vaccine. Donor details come from another sample of the same person, matched by shared clones. The chain links TRBV5-1 with TRBJ2-7, with TRBD2 tentatively as D gene (6 bases match). The CDR3 region reads CASSLTGERGEQYF. The nucleotide sequence is TGCGCCAGCAGCTTGACGGGAGAGAGGGGCGAGCAGTACTTC.